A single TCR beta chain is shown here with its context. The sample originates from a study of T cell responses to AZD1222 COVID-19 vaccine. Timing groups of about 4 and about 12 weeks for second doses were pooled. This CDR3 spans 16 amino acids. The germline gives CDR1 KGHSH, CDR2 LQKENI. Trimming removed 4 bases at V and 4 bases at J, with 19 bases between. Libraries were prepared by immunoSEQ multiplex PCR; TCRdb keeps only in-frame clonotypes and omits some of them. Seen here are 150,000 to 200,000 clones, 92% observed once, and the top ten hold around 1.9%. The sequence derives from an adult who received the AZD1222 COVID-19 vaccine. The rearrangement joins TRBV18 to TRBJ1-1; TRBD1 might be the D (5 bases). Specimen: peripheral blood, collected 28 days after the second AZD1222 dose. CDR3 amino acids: CASSLSAGSTGTEAFF. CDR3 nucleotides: TGTGCCAGCTCACTCAGCGCAGGGTCCACGGGCACTGAAGCTTTCTTT.